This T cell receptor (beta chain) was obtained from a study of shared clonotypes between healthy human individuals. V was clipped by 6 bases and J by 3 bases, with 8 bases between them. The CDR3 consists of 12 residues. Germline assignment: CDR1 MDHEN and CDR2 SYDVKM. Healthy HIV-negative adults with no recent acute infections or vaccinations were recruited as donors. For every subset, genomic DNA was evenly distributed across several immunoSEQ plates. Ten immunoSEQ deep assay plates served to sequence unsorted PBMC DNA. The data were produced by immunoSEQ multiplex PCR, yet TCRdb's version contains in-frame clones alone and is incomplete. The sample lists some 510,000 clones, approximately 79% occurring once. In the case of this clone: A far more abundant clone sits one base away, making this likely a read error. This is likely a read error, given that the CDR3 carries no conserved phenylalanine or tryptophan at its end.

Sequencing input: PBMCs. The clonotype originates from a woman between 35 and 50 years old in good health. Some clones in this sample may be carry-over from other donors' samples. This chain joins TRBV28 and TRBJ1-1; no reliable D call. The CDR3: CASSKKDTEAFL. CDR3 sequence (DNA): TGTGCCAGCAGCAAAAAGGACACTGAAGCTTTCCTT.